This is a list of T cell receptor beta chains from one sample in a study of CD8 T cells in Susac syndrome. MiXCR, applied by TCRdb to the immunoSEQ multiplex PCR reads, yields one record per CDR3 protein. The top ten hold approximately 0.11% of the sample, which has about 150,000 distinct CDR3 sequences, approximately 96% seen once. The sequenced sample consisted of CD4+ T cells from PBMCs. The receptors stem from a human donor with multiple sclerosis. CDR3s include the opening cysteine and the closing phenylalanine or tryptophan. Each record gives: D gene, J gene, clone size, V gene, CDR3 protein, CDR3 DNA. A D gene is named only where the DNA matches it firmly. Expanded clones are given a class, and other clones once, few, many or no size at all.

D gene: NA
J gene: TRBJ1-2
clone size: NA
V gene: TRBV12-3/TRBV12-4
CDR3 protein: CASSLAGPPTYGYTF
CDR3 DNA: TGTGCCAGCAGTTTAGCGGGGCCTCCTACCTATGGCTACACCTTC

D gene: NA
J gene: TRBJ2-6
clone size: NA
V gene: TRBV28
CDR3 protein: CASRMAGKGSGANVLTF
CDR3 DNA: TGTGCCAGCCGGATGGCAGGGAAAGGCTCTGGGGCCAACGTCCTGACTTTC

D gene: TRBD1
J gene: TRBJ2-7
clone size: NA
V gene: TRBV20-1
CDR3 protein: CSARDAQGATYEQYF
CDR3 DNA: TGCAGTGCTAGAGATGCGCAGGGGGCTACCTACGAGCAGTACTTC

D gene: NA
J gene: TRBJ2-7
clone size: NA
V gene: TRBV7-8
CDR3 protein: CASSPLRGAGEQYF
CDR3 DNA: TGTGCCAGCAGCCCCCTCCGGGGGGCAGGGGAGCAGTACTTC

D gene: NA
J gene: TRBJ1-3
clone size: NA
V gene: TRBV27
CDR3 protein: CASSLAGSYSGNTIYF
CDR3 DNA: TGTGCCAGCAGTTTGGCGGGGAGTTACTCTGGAAACACCATATATTTT

D gene: TRBD2
J gene: TRBJ2-1
clone size: NA
V gene: TRBV20-1
CDR3 protein: CSHRSGINYNEQFF
CDR3 DNA: TGCAGTCACCGAAGCGGGATCAATTACAATGAGCAGTTCTTC

D gene: NA
J gene: TRBJ1-1
clone size: NA
V gene: TRBV14
CDR3 protein: CASSQDLVSGLNTEAFF
CDR3 DNA: TGTGCCAGCAGCCAAGATCTTGTATCTGGGTTGAACACTGAAGCTTTCTTT

D gene: NA
J gene: TRBJ2-7
clone size: once
V gene: TRBV24-1
CDR3 protein: CATSDPTGSGRSYEQYF
CDR3 DNA: TGTGCCACCAGTGATCCTACAGGGTCGGGGCGCTCCTACGAGCAGTACTTC

D gene: NA
J gene: TRBJ2-7
clone size: NA
V gene: TRBV12-3/TRBV12-4
CDR3 protein: CASGEGGGYEQYF
CDR3 DNA: TGTGCCAGCGGAGAGGGAGGGGGCTACGAGCAGTACTTC

D gene: TRBD2
J gene: TRBJ2-7
clone size: NA
V gene: TRBV27
CDR3 protein: CASSRGLGTIHF
CDR3 DNA: TGTGCCAGCAGCCGGGGACTAGGTACGATCCACTTC

D gene: NA
J gene: TRBJ2-1
clone size: NA
V gene: TRBV3-1
CDR3 protein: CASSRGGDEQFF
CDR3 DNA: TGTGCCAGCAGCCGTGGAGGCGATGAGCAGTTCTTC

D gene: NA
J gene: TRBJ1-2
clone size: NA
V gene: TRBV9
CDR3 protein: CASSEVGSLGYTF
CDR3 DNA: TGTGCCAGCAGCGAAGTCGGTTCCCTTGGCTACACCTTC

D gene: NA
J gene: TRBJ2-4
clone size: NA
V gene: TRBV27
CDR3 protein: CASSSVSLAKNIQYF
CDR3 DNA: TGTGCCAGCAGTTCGGTCTCATTAGCCAAAAACATTCAGTACTTC

D gene: NA
J gene: TRBJ1-1
clone size: NA
V gene: TRBV7-9
CDR3 protein: CASSLRDPGTEAFF
CDR3 DNA: TGTGCCAGCAGCTTACGGGACCCAGGCACTGAAGCTTTCTTT

D gene: NA
J gene: TRBJ2-1
clone size: NA
V gene: TRBV20-1
CDR3 protein: CSARADSSYNEQFF
CDR3 DNA: TGCAGTGCTAGAGCGGACAGCTCCTACAATGAGCAGTTCTTC

D gene: NA
J gene: TRBJ1-6
clone size: once
V gene: TRBV12-3/TRBV12-4
CDR3 protein: CASSTVSSGANSPLHF
CDR3 DNA: TGTGCCAGCAGCACCGTCAGTTCAGGGGCCAATTCACCCCTCCACTTT

D gene: TRBD1
J gene: TRBJ1-1
clone size: NA
V gene: TRBV18
CDR3 protein: CASSPGQMNTEAFF
CDR3 DNA: TGTGCCAGCTCACCGGGACAGATGAACACTGAAGCTTTCTTT

D gene: TRBD1
J gene: TRBJ2-7
clone size: NA
V gene: TRBV5-1
CDR3 protein: CASRPGQGARTSSYEQYF
CDR3 DNA: TGCGCCAGCAGACCGGGACAGGGGGCGCGTACCAGCTCCTACGAGCAGTACTTC

D gene: TRBD1
J gene: TRBJ1-2
clone size: NA
V gene: TRBV27
CDR3 protein: CASGGQVYGYTF
CDR3 DNA: TGTGCCAGCGGGGGACAGGTTTATGGCTACACCTTC

D gene: NA
J gene: TRBJ1-2
clone size: NA
V gene: TRBV6-6
CDR3 protein: CASRNRDIHGYTF
CDR3 DNA: TGTGCCAGCAGAAACCGGGACATACATGGCTACACCTTC

D gene: NA
J gene: TRBJ1-3
clone size: NA
V gene: TRBV12-3/TRBV12-4
CDR3 protein: CASREPGLGDTIYF
CDR3 DNA: TGTGCCAGCAGGGAACCGGGCCTTGGAGACACCATATATTTT

D gene: NA
J gene: TRBJ2-3
clone size: NA
V gene: TRBV3-1
CDR3 protein: CASSQDQKVAWDTQYF
CDR3 DNA: TGTGCCAGCAGCCAAGATCAGAAGGTAGCGTGGGATACGCAGTATTTT

D gene: TRBD1
J gene: TRBJ2-7
clone size: NA
V gene: TRBV5-1
CDR3 protein: CASSLAKGTDYEQYF
CDR3 DNA: TGCGCCAGCAGCTTGGCCAAGGGGACAGACTACGAGCAGTACTTC

D gene: NA
J gene: TRBJ1-4
clone size: NA
V gene: TRBV12-3/TRBV12-4
CDR3 protein: CASSFVQGGEKLFF
CDR3 DNA: TGTGCCAGCAGTTTCGTACAGGGCGGTGAAAAACTGTTTTTT

D gene: NA
J gene: TRBJ2-7
clone size: NA
V gene: TRBV15
CDR3 protein: CATSRGLQGTYEQYF
CDR3 DNA: TGTGCCACCAGCAGGGGGTTACAGGGAACCTACGAGCAGTACTTC

D gene: TRBD2
J gene: TRBJ2-3
clone size: NA
V gene: TRBV13
CDR3 protein: CASSSGTSGIIDTQYF
CDR3 DNA: TGTGCCAGCAGCTCCGGGACTAGCGGGATCATAGATACGCAGTATTTT

D gene: NA
J gene: TRBJ1-2
clone size: NA
V gene: TRBV2
CDR3 protein: CASSEAHRGESDGYTF
CDR3 DNA: TGTGCCAGCAGTGAAGCCCATCGGGGGGAATCAGATGGCTACACCTTC

D gene: NA
J gene: TRBJ1-5
clone size: NA
V gene: TRBV19
CDR3 protein: CASSINLGQPQHF
CDR3 DNA: TGTGCCAGTAGTATTAACTTAGGGCAGCCCCAGCATTTT

D gene: TRBD2
J gene: TRBJ2-1
clone size: NA
V gene: TRBV9
CDR3 protein: CASSVVASGRAHNEQFF
CDR3 DNA: TGTGCCAGCAGCGTAGTGGCTAGCGGGAGGGCTCACAATGAGCAGTTCTTC

D gene: NA
J gene: TRBJ2-7
clone size: NA
V gene: TRBV7-3
CDR3 protein: CASSIDTLYEQYF
CDR3 DNA: TGTGCCAGCAGCATTGACACCCTATACGAGCAGTACTTC

D gene: NA
J gene: TRBJ2-5
clone size: NA
V gene: TRBV20-1
CDR3 protein: CSARVRGRGLETQYF
CDR3 DNA: TGCAGTGCTAGAGTGAGGGGCCGTGGATTAGAGACCCAGTACTTC

D gene: TRBD2
J gene: TRBJ2-1
clone size: NA
V gene: TRBV5-1
CDR3 protein: CASSAVAGDFDEQFF
CDR3 DNA: TGCGCCAGCAGCGCAGTAGCGGGAGACTTCGATGAGCAGTTCTTC

D gene: NA
J gene: TRBJ1-1
clone size: NA
V gene: TRBV7-3
CDR3 protein: CASSLRARREAFF
CDR3 DNA: TGTGCCAGCAGCTTAAGAGCCCGGCGAGAGGCTTTCTTT

D gene: NA
J gene: TRBJ2-1
clone size: NA
V gene: TRBV6-2/TRBV6-3
CDR3 protein: CATGLMGFSNEQFF
CDR3 DNA: TGTGCCACCGGCCTGATGGGCTTCTCCAATGAGCAGTTCTTC

D gene: NA
J gene: TRBJ2-7
clone size: NA
V gene: TRBV5-1
CDR3 protein: CASSLIVGPASYEQYF
CDR3 DNA: TGCGCCAGCAGCTTGATAGTAGGGCCAGCTTCCTACGAGCAGTACTTC

D gene: TRBD1
J gene: TRBJ2-1
clone size: NA
V gene: TRBV13
CDR3 protein: CASSLTGVGEQFF
CDR3 DNA: TGTGCCAGCAGCTTGACAGGGGTCGGCGAGCAGTTCTTC

D gene: NA
J gene: TRBJ2-1
clone size: few
V gene: TRBV4-3
CDR3 protein: CASSQALGMYNEQFF
CDR3 DNA: TGCGCCAGCAGCCAAGCTCTCGGGATGTACAATGAGCAGTTCTTC

D gene: NA
J gene: TRBJ2-2
clone size: NA
V gene: TRBV4-2
CDR3 protein: CASSQDRRASSGELFF
CDR3 DNA: TGTGCCAGCAGCCAAGATAGAAGGGCCTCGTCGGGGGAGCTGTTTTTT

D gene: NA
J gene: TRBJ2-1
clone size: NA
V gene: TRBV7-6
CDR3 protein: CASSLSLRSNNEQFF
CDR3 DNA: TGTGCCAGCAGCTTAAGCCTTCGGTCAAACAATGAGCAGTTCTTC

D gene: TRBD2
J gene: TRBJ2-1
clone size: NA
V gene: TRBV30
CDR3 protein: CAWSQGLAGGQFF
CDR3 DNA: TGTGCCTGGAGCCAGGGACTAGCGGGGGGGCAGTTCTTC

D gene: NA
J gene: TRBJ2-5
clone size: NA
V gene: TRBV12-3/TRBV12-4
CDR3 protein: CASSFSVSQETQYF
CDR3 DNA: TGTGCCAGCAGTTTCTCAGTTTCCCAAGAGACCCAGTACTTC

D gene: NA
J gene: TRBJ2-7
clone size: NA
V gene: TRBV27
CDR3 protein: CATSTGLGRSYEQYF
CDR3 DNA: TGTGCCACCTCGACCGGATTGGGACGCTCCTACGAGCAGTACTTC

D gene: NA
J gene: TRBJ2-3
clone size: once
V gene: TRBV29-1
CDR3 protein: CSVEAPSRATDTQYF
CDR3 DNA: TGCAGCGTTGAAGCTCCGTCCAGGGCCACAGATACGCAGTATTTT

D gene: TRBD1
J gene: TRBJ1-2
clone size: NA
V gene: TRBV20-1
CDR3 protein: CSARADRDGYTF
CDR3 DNA: TGCAGTGCTAGAGCGGACAGGGATGGCTACACCTTC

D gene: TRBD2
J gene: TRBJ2-2
clone size: NA
V gene: TRBV29-1
CDR3 protein: CSVGGPGGTGELFF
CDR3 DNA: TGCAGCGTTGGAGGGCCGGGAGGAACCGGGGAGCTGTTTTTT

D gene: NA
J gene: TRBJ2-7
clone size: NA
V gene: TRBV18
CDR3 protein: CASSPLAGNIDEQYF
CDR3 DNA: TGTGCCAGCTCACCACTCGCAGGGAATATCGACGAGCAGTACTTC

D gene: NA
J gene: TRBJ2-1
clone size: NA
V gene: TRBV12-3/TRBV12-4
CDR3 protein: CASSTTVGYNEQFF
CDR3 DNA: TGTGCCAGCAGTACGACAGTCGGCTACAATGAGCAGTTCTTC

D gene: NA
J gene: TRBJ2-5
clone size: NA
V gene: TRBV28
CDR3 protein: CASQDRTRQETQYF
CDR3 DNA: TGTGCCAGCCAAGATCGGACTCGACAAGAGACCCAGTACTTC

D gene: NA
J gene: TRBJ1-3
clone size: NA
V gene: TRBV12-3/TRBV12-4
CDR3 protein: CASTAGNTIYF
CDR3 DNA: TGTGCCAGCACGGCAGGAAACACCATATATTTT

D gene: TRBD1
J gene: TRBJ1-4
clone size: NA
V gene: TRBV5-1
CDR3 protein: CASSPSGQISEKLFF
CDR3 DNA: TGCGCCAGCAGCCCATCGGGACAGATAAGTGAAAAACTGTTTTTT

D gene: NA
J gene: TRBJ2-7
clone size: once
V gene: TRBV27
CDR3 protein: CASSLMGGSRLEQYF
CDR3 DNA: TGTGCCAGCAGTTTAATGGGCGGTAGCCGCCTCGAGCAGTACTTC

D gene: TRBD1
J gene: TRBJ2-5
clone size: once
V gene: TRBV6-5
CDR3 protein: CASSYTGGIETQYF
CDR3 DNA: TGTGCCAGCAGTTACACAGGGGGCATTGAGACCCAGTACTTC